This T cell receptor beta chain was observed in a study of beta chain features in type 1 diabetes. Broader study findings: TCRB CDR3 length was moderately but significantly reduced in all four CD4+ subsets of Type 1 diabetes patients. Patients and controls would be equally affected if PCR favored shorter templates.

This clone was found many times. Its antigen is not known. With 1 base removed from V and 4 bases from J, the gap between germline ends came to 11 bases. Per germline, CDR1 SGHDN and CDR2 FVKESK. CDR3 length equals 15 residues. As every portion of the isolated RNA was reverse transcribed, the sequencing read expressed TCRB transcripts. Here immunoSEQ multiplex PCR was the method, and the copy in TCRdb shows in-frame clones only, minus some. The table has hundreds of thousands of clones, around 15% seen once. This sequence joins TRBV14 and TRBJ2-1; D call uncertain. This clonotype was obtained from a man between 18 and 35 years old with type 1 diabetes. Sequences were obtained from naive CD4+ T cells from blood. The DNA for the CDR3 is TGTGCCAGCAGCCAAGTTCGACGAATTTACAATGAGCAGTTCTTC. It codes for CASSQVRRIYNEQFF.